A selection of T cell receptor beta chains follows, all from one sample in a study of T cell repertoires in cytomegalovirus infection. TCRdb used MiXCR to reprocess the reads, holding one entry per CDR3 protein. The table has tens of thousands of distinct CDR3 sequences, 20% to 25% seen once; the top ten hold roughly 62%. Their antigens are not known. The sequencing used CD8+ T cells from cultured PBMCs, collected from culture after CMV antigen stimulation. These receptor sequences come from a human donor in good health (CMV status not recorded). Some clones in this sample may be carry-over from other donors' samples. The CDR3 runs from the conserved cysteine through the conserved F or W. Fields, in order: D gene, CDR3 length, J gene, V gene, clone size, CDR3 protein, CDR3 DNA. A D gene is named only where the DNA matches it firmly. Not all rows give a size; the values are once, few, many and, for expanded clones, a class.

>TRBD2|14|TRBJ2-1|TRBV7-9|NA
CASQRGSSYNEQFF
TGTGCCAGCCAGCGGGGGAGCTCCTACAATGAGCAGTTCTTC
>TRBD2|17|TRBJ2-1|TRBV7-6|NA
CASSLIGGSGGLNEQFF
TGTGCCAGCAGCTTAATTGGCGGTAGCGGGGGCCTCAATGAGCAGTTCTTC
>NA|17|TRBJ2-2|TRBV7-8|NA
CASSLAAGLANTGELFF
TGTGCCAGCAGCTTAGCGGCAGGGCTTGCGAACACCGGGGAGCTGTTTTTT
>TRBD1|13|TRBJ2-7|TRBV7-9|few
CASSLGDRDEQYF
TGTGCCAGCAGCTTAGGGGACAGGGACGAGCAGTACTTC
>NA|16|TRBJ1-2|TRBV6-2/TRBV6-3|few
CASSYSKRSCSYGYTF
TGTGCCAGCAGTTACTCGAAACGGTCCTGCAGCTATGGCTACACCTTC
>TRBD1|17|TRBJ1-1|TRBV7-9|NA
CASSALRDSLKNTEAFF
TGTGCCAGCAGCGCGCTTCGGGACAGTTTGAAGAACACTGAAGCTTTCTTT
>NA|14|TRBJ1-4|TRBV4-1|few
CASSAGRGAEKLFF
TGCGCCAGCAGCGCCGGGAGGGGGGCCGAAAAACTGTTTTTT
>NA|17|TRBJ2-1|TRBV12-3/TRBV12-4|NA
CASSRRGQGGSYNEQFF
TGTGCCAGCAGCCGGAGGGGCCAGGGGGGCTCCTACAATGAGCAGTTCTTC
>TRBD2|14|TRBJ2-7|TRBV20-1|NA
CSARTGTSNYEQYF
TGCAGTGCTAGAACCGGGACTAGCAACTACGAGCAGTACTTC
>NA|13|TRBJ2-7|TRBV9|NA
CASSGGDLREQYF
TGTGCCAGCAGCGGGGGCGATTTGCGGGAGCAGTACTTC
>NA|13|TRBJ1-1|TRBV28|NA
CASSLLGGTEAFF
TGTGCCAGCAGTTTATTGGGGGGGACTGAAGCTTTCTTT
>NA|12|TRBJ2-7|TRBV7-9|few
CASSPEDYEQYF
TGTGCCAGCAGCCCCGAGGACTACGAGCAGTACTTC
>NA|16|TRBJ1-1|TRBV7-2|NA
CASSLATGGLGTEAFF
TGTGCCAGCAGCTTAGCGACAGGAGGATTGGGGACTGAAGCTTTCTTT
>NA|15|TRBJ1-2|TRBV6-1|NA
CASSEVHPGNYGYTF
TGTGCCAGCAGTGAAGTACACCCTGGAAACTATGGCTACACCTTC
>NA|15|TRBJ1-3|TRBV4-1|NA
CASSQDRQGRNTIYF
TGCGCCAGCAGCCAAGATCGTCAGGGAAGAAACACCATATATTTT
>TRBD1|15|TRBJ1-1|TRBV6-8|few
CASSYSGTGVPEAFF
TGTGCCAGCAGTTATTCCGGGACAGGGGTCCCGGAAGCTTTCTTT
>NA|14|TRBJ1-1|TRBV18|few
CASSPPQGHAEAFF
TGTGCCAGCTCACCACCACAGGGACACGCTGAAGCTTTCTTT
>NA|16|TRBJ2-6|TRBV19|NA
CASHLGGLSGANVLTF
TGTGCCAGCCACCTGGGGGGATTATCTGGGGCCAACGTCCTGACTTTC
>NA|16|TRBJ2-1|TRBV6-2/TRBV6-3|NA
CASSHKEGGGRSEQFF
TGTGCCAGCAGTCACAAAGAGGGGGGGGGCCGTAGTGAGCAGTTCTTC
>NA|13|TRBJ2-2|TRBV29-1|few
CSVEGGFTGELFF
TGCAGCGTTGAAGGAGGGTTCACCGGGGAGCTGTTTTTT
>NA|13|TRBJ1-1|TRBV12-3/TRBV12-4|NA
CASRKGGAQEAFF
TGTGCCAGCAGAAAAGGGGGGGCTCAGGAAGCTTTCTTT
>NA|13|TRBJ1-5|TRBV6-8|NA
CASSPWANQPQHF
TGTGCCAGCAGTCCCTGGGCGAATCAGCCCCAGCATTTT
>NA|15|TRBJ2-7|TRBV6-5|few
CASRRLGARDYEQYF
TGTGCCAGCAGAAGGCTAGGGGCGAGGGACTACGAGCAGTACTTC
>NA|15|TRBJ1-5|TRBV28|few
CASSSRTRLNQPQHF
TGTGCCAGCAGTTCCCGGACAAGGCTCAATCAGCCCCAGCATTTT
>NA|15|TRBJ2-7|TRBV12-3/TRBV12-4|NA
CASSFGGGAGYEQYF
TGTGCCAGCAGTTTTGGGGGGGGGGCGGGCTACGAGCAGTACTTC
>NA|15|TRBJ2-4|TRBV7-2|NA
CTSSLAQGVRNIQYF
TGTACCAGCAGCTTAGCGCAAGGGGTCAGGAACATTCAGTACTTC
>TRBD1|17|TRBJ1-5|TRBV4-1|NA
CASSQEGQGRVNQPQHF
TGCGCCAGCAGCCAAGAAGGACAGGGGAGGGTCAATCAGCCCCAGCATTTT
>NA|13|TRBJ1-5|TRBV7-2|few
CASGAPGNQPQHF
TGTGCCAGTGGGGCGCCGGGCAATCAGCCCCAGCATTTT
>NA|13|TRBJ1-1|TRBV5-1|NA
CASSFGGSVEAFF
TGCGCCAGCAGCTTCGGTGGGTCGGTGGAAGCTTTCTTT
>NA|11|TRBJ2-1|TRBV6-2/TRBV6-3|few
CASSYSGEQFF
TGTGCCAGCAGTTACTCCGGTGAGCAGTTCTTC
>NA|13|TRBJ2-7|TRBV15|few
CATSNGQSYEQYF
TGTGCCACCAGCAACGGCCAGTCCTACGAGCAGTACTTC
>NA|12|TRBJ1-1|TRBV27|NA
CASSFSGAEAFF
TGTGCCAGCAGTTTCTCAGGGGCTGAAGCTTTCTTT
>NA|14|TRBJ2-5|TRBV7-8|few
CASSLVRGQETQYF
TGTGCCAGCAGCTTAGTCCGGGGTCAAGAGACCCAGTACTTC
>TRBD2|19|TRBJ2-3|TRBV7-2|few
CASSLGAGGQVLSTDTQYF
TGTGCCAGCAGCTTAGGAGCGGGGGGCCAGGTCCTCAGCACAGATACGCAGTATTTT
>TRBD1|19|TRBJ1-4|TRBV20-1|NA
CSARGVLRDRVATNEKLFF
TGCAGTGCTAGAGGGGTATTAAGGGACAGGGTTGCAACTAATGAAAAACTGTTTTTT
>TRBD1|12|TRBJ2-1|TRBV7-2|few
CASSLDGTEQFF
TGTGCCAGCAGCTTAGATGGGACAGAACAGTTCTTC
>NA|15|TRBJ1-2|TRBV14|NA
CASSQDSVVGGGYTF
TGTGCCAGCAGCCAAGACTCCGTGGTGGGAGGTGGCTACACCTTC
>TRBD1|16|TRBJ2-1|TRBV7-8|few
CASSHGGDRRYNEQFF
TGTGCCAGCAGCCACGGTGGGGACAGGCGTTACAATGAGCAGTTCTTC
>NA|14|TRBJ1-5|TRBV24-1|NA
CATAGQRARQPQHF
TGTGCCACAGCTGGACAGAGGGCCCGTCAGCCCCAGCATTTT
>NA|14|TRBJ2-2|TRBV10-3|many
CAISGVTYTGELFF
TGTGCCATCAGTGGGGTTACGTACACCGGGGAGCTGTTTTTT
>NA|15|TRBJ1-5|TRBV7-2|few
CASSLDRVGNQPQHF
TGTGCCAGCAGCTTAGACAGGGTGGGCAATCAGCCCCAGCATTTT
>TRBD2|17|TRBJ2-1|TRBV7-6|NA
CASSHWTSGGAWDEQFF
TGTGCCAGCAGCCATTGGACTAGCGGGGGGGCCTGGGATGAGCAGTTCTTC
>NA|18|TRBJ2-3|TRBV28|NA
CASSLSTGQGGDTDTQYF
TGTGCCAGCAGTTTATCGACCGGGCAGGGGGGGGATACAGATACGCAGTATTTT
>TRBD1|15|TRBJ1-5|TRBV5-1|many
CASSLGTGGDQPQHF
TGCGCCAGCAGCCTAGGGACAGGGGGGGATCAGCCCCAGCATTTT
>NA|13|TRBJ1-5|TRBV12-3/TRBV12-4|NA
CASSPQGDQPQHF
TGTGCCAGCAGTCCACAGGGAGATCAGCCCCAGCATTTT
>NA|14|TRBJ2-5|TRBV7-6|few
CASSLGATQETQYF
TGTGCCAGCAGCTTAGGCGCGACACAAGAGACCCAGTACTTC